The clone carrying this TCR beta chain was counted once. This sample is part of a study of blood T cell repertoires in COVID-19. Study-wide background: T cells, B-cell-depleted T cells, or PBMCs supplied cDNA or gDNA.

In the original processing: Amplification of reference gene primers was used by the study to estimate nucleated cell counts. The repertoire was sequenced with immunoSEQ multiplex PCR; TCRdb's copy has only in-frame clones and lacks some. The D gene and trimming were derived from the DNA, and the V and J assignments and clone size from that table. The sample holds 120,000 or so clones; roughly 82% are singletons and the top ten take 15% to 20%. V was cut by 2 bases and J by 3 bases, with 10 bases left in between. The CDR3 has 14 residues. Germline assignment: CDR1 MNHEY and CDR2 SVGEGT. The chain links TRBV6-2 or TRBV6-3 to TRBJ1-1, with D maybe TRBD1 (6 bases). The specimen was peripheral blood. The TCR was taken from a woman aged 55-69 years with acute or convalescent COVID-19. CDR3 sequence (DNA): TGTGCCAGCAGTTACGGGGGGGCTGACACTGAAGCTTTCTTT. The encoded protein is CASSYGGADTEAFF.